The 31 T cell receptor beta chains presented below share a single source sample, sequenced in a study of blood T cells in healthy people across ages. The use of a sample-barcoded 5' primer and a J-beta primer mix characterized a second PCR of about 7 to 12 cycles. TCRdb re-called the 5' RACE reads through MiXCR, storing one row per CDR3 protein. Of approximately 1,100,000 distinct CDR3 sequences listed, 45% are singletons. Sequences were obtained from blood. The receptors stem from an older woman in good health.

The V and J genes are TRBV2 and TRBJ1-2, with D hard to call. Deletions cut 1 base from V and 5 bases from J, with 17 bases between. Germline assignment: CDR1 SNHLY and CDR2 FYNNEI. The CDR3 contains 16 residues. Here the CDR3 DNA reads TGTGCCAGCAGTGAAGTTTACCCAGAGGAGAGGTATGGCTACACCTTC. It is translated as CASSEVYPEERYGYTF.

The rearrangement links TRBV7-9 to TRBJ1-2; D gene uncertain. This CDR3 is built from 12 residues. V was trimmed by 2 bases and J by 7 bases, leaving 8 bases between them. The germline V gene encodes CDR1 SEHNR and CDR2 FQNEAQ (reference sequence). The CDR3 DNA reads TGTGCCAGCAGCTTAAGCGGAACTGGCTACACCTTC. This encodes CASSLSGTGYTF.

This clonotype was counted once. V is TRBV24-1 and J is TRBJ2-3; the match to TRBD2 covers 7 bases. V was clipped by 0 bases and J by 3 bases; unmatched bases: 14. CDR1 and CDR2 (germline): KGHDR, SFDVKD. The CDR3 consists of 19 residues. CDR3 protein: CATSDLHLPGLKLTDTQYF. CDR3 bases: TGTGCCACCAGTGATTTGCATCTTCCGGGACTAAAGCTGACAGATACGCAGTATTTT.

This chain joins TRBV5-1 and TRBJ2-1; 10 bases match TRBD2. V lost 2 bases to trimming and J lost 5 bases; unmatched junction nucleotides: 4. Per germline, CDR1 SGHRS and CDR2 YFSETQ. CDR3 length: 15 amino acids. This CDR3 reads CASSLGTSENNEQFF. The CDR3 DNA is TGCGCCAGCAGCTTAGGGACTAGCGAGAACAATGAGCAGTTCTTC. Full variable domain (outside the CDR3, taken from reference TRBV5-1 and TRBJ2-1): KAGVTQTPRYLIKTRGQQVTLSCSPISGHRSVSWYQQTPGQGLQFLFEYFSETQRNKGNFPGRFSGRQFSNSRSEMNVSTLELGDSALYLCASSLGTSENNEQFFGPGTRLTVL.

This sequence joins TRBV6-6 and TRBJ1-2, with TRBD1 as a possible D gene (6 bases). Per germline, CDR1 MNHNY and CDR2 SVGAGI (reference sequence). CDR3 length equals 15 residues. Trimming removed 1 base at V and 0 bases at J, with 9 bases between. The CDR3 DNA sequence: TGTGCCAGCAGTTACTGGGACATAGCTAACTATGGCTACACCTTC. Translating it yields CASSYWDIANYGYTF.

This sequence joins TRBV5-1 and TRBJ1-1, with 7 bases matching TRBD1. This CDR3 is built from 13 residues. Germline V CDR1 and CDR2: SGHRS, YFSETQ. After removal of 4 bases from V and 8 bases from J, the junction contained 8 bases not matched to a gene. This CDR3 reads CASSPGQVSEAFF. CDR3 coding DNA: TGCGCCAGCAGCCCCGGACAGGTCTCGGAAGCTTTCTTT.

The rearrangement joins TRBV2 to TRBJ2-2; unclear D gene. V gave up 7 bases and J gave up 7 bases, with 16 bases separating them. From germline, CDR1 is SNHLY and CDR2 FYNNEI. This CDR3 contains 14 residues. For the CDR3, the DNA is TGTGCCAGCACCGGGCGTTCATACGGCGGGGAGCTGTTTTTT. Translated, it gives CASTGRSYGGELFF. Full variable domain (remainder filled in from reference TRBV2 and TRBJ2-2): EPEVTQTPSHQVTQMGQEVILRCVPISNHLYFYWYRQILGQKVEFLVSFYNNEISEKSEIFDDQFSVERPDGSNFTLKIRSTKLEDSAMYFCASTGRSYGGELFFGEGSRLTVL.

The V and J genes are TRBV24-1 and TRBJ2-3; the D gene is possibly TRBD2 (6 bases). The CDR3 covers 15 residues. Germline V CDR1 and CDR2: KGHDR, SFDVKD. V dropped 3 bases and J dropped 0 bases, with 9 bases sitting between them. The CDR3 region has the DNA TGTGCCACCAGTGATCCCGGGGGTAGCACAGATACGCAGTATTTT. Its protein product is CATSDPGGSTDTQYF.

The CDR3: CASSFEIAETYTDTQYF. The CDR3 nucleotides are TGTGCCAGCAGTTTTGAAATAGCGGAGACGTACACAGATACGCAGTATTTT. The chain employs TRBV12-3 or TRBV12-4 and TRBJ2-3; maybe TRBD2 (6 bases). V was clipped by 3 bases and J by 2 bases, with 18 bases between them. The CDR3 covers 17 residues.

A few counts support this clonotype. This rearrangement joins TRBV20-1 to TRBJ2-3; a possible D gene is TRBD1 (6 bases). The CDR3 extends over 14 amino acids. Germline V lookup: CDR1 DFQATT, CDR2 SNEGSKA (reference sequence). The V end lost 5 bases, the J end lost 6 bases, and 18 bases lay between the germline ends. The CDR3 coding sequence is TGCAGTGCTCCAGGGGCAGGGGTGAGGGATACGCAGTATTTT. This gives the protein CSAPGAGVRDTQYF.

The chain's CDR3 is CASSPLAGGPGENIQYF. The CDR3 DNA sequence: TGTGCCAGCAGTCCACTAGCGGGAGGGCCGGGGGAAAACATTCAGTACTTC. The chain combines TRBV12-3 or TRBV12-4 with TRBJ2-4; TRBD2 matches at 13 bases. The CDR3 is made up of 17 amino acids. The ends lost 5 bases at V and 5 bases at J; junction bases unmatched: 9.

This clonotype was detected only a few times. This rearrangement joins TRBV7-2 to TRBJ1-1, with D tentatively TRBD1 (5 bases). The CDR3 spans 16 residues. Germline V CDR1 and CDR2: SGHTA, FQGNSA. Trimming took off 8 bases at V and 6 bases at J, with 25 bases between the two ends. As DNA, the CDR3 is TGTGCCAGCGCCCCCCCGGGAAGGGGTGCATGGGCTGAAGCTTTCTTT. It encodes CASAPPGRGAWAEAFF.

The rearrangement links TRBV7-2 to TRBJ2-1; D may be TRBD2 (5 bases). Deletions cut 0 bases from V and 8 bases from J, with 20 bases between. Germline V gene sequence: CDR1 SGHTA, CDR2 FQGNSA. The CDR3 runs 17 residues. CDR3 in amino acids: CASSLAAVRWPFHEQFF. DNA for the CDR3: TGTGCCAGCAGCTTAGCAGCGGTCCGATGGCCCTTCCATGAGCAGTTCTTC.

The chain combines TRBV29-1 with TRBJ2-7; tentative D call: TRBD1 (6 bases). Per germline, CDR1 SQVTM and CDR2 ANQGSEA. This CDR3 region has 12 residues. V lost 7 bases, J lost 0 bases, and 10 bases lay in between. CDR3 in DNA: TGCAGCGGAGGGGGTGTCTCCTACGAGCAGTACTTC. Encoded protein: CSGGGVSYEQYF.

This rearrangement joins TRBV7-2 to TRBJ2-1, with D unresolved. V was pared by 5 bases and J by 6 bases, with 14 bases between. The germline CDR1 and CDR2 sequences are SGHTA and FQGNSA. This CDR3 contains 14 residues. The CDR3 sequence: CASSPGARSNEQFF. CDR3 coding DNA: TGTGCCAGCAGCCCCGGCGCCCGCAGCAATGAGCAGTTCTTC.

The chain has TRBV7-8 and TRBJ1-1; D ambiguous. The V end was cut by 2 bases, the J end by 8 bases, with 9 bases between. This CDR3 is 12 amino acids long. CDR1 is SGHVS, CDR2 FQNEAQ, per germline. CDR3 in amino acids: CASSLTLEEAFF. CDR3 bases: TGTGCCAGCAGCTTAACGTTGGAGGAAGCTTTCTTT.

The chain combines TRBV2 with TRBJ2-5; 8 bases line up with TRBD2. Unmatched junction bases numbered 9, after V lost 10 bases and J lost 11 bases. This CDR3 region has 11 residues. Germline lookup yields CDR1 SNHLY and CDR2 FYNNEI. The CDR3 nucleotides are TGTGCCACCCTTACTAGCGGAGAGCAGTACTTC. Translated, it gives CATLTSGEQYF. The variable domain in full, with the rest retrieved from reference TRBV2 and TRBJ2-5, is EPEVTQTPSHQVTQMGQEVILRCVPISNHLYFYWYRQILGQKVEFLVSFYNNEISEKSEIFDDQFSVERPDGSNFTLKIRSTKLEDSAMYFCATLTSGEQYFGPGTRLLVL.

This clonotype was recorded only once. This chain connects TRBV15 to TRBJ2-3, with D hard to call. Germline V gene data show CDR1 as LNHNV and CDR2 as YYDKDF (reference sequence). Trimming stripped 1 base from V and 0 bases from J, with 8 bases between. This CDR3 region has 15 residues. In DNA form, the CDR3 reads TGTGCCACCAGCAGAGTGGTGGTTAGCACAGATACGCAGTATTTT. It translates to CATSRVVVSTDTQYF.

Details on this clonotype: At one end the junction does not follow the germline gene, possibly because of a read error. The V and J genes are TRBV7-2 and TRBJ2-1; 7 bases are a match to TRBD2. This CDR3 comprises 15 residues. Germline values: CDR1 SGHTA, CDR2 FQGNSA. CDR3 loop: CASSLGESAGDEQVF. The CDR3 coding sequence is TGTGCCAGCAGCTTGGGGGAGTCGGCGGGAGACGAGCAGGTCTTC.

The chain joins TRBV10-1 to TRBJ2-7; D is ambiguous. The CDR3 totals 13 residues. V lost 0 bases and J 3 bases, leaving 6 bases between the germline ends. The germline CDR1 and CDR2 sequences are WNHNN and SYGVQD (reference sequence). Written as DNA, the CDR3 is TGCGCCAGCAGTGAGTCCGGGCGCTACGAGCAGTACTTC. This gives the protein CASSESGRYEQYF.

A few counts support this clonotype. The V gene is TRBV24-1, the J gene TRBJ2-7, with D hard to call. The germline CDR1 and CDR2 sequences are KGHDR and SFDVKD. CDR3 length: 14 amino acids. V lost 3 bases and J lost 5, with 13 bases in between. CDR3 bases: TGTGCCACCAGTGATGGGGAATGGGGTCACGAGCAGTACTTC. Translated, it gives CATSDGEWGHEQYF.

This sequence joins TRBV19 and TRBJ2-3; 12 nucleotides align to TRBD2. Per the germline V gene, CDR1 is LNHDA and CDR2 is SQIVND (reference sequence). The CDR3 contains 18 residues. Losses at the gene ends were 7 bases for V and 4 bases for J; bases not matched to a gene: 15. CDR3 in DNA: TGTGCCAGTACCCGAAGTCGGCTAGCGGGAGGGCTAGCAGATACGCAGTATTTT. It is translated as CASTRSRLAGGLADTQYF. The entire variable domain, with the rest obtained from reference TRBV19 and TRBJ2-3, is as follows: DGGITQSPKYLFRKEGQNVTLSCEQNLNHDAMYWYRQDPGQGLRLIYYSQIVNDFQKGDIAEGYSVSREKKESFPLTVTSAQKNPTAFYLCASTRSRLAGGLADTQYFGPGTRLTVL.

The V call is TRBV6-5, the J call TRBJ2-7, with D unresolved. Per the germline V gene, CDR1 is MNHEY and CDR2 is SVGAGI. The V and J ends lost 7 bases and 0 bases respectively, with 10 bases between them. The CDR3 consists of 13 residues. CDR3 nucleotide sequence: TGTGCCAGCAAAGTACAGAGCTCCTACGAGCAGTACTTC. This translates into CASKVQSSYEQYF.

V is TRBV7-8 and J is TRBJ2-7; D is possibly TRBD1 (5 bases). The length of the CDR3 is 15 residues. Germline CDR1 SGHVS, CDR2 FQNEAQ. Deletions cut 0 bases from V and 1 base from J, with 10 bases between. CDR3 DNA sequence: TGTGCCAGCAGCTTAGCGCACGACAGATCCTACGAGCAGTACTTC. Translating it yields CASSLAHDRSYEQYF.

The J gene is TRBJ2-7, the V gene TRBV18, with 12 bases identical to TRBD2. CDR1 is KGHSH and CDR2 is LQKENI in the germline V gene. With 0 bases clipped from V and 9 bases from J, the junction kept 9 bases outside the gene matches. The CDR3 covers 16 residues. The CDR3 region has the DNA TGTGCCAGCTCACCACCCTGGACTAGCGGGAAAGGTGTGCAGTACTTC. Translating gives CASSPPWTSGKGVQYF.

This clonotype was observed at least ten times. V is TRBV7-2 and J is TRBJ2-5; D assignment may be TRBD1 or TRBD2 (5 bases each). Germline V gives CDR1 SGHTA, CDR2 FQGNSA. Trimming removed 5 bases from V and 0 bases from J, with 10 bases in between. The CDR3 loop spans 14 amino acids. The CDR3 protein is CASSRGRNQETQYF. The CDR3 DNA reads TGTGCCAGCAGCAGGGGACGGAACCAAGAGACCCAGTACTTC.

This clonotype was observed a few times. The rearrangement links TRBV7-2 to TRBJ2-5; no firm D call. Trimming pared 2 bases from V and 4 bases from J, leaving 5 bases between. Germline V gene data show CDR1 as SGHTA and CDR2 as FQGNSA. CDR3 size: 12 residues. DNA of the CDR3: TGTGCCAGCAGCTTAAGGACAGAGACCCAGTACTTC. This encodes CASSLRTETQYF.

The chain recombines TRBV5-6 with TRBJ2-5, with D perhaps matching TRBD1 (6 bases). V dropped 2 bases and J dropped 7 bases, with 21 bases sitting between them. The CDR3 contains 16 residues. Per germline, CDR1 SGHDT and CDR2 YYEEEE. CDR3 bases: TGTGCCAGCAGCTTTGGCGGAGCCCTTCCAGGGGCGACCCAGTACTTC. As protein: CASSFGGALPGATQYF.

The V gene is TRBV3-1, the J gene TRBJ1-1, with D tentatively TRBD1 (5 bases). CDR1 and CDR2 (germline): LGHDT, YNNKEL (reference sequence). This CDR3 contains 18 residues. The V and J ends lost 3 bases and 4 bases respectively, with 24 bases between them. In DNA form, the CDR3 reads TGTGCCAGCAGCCACCAAGGATGGACATATCTGGACCCCACTGAAGCTTTCTTT. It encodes CASSHQGWTYLDPTEAFF.

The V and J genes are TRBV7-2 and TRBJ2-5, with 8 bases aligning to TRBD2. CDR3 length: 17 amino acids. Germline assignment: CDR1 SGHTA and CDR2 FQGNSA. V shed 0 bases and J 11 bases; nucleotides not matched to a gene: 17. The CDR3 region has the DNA TGTGCCAGCAGCTTAGCAGGCGGGCTAGCGGGTCACAATGAGCAGTACTTC. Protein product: CASSLAGGLAGHNEQYF.

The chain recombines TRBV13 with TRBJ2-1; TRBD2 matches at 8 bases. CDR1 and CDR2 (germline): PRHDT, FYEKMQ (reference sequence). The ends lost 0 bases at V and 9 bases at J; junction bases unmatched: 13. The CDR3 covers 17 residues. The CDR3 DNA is TGTGCCAGCAGCTTAGGAGGAGGGGGGCTAGCGGGCGGTGAGCAGTTCTTC. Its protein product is CASSLGGGGLAGGEQFF. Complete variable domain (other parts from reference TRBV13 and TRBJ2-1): AAGVIQSPRHLIKEKRETATLKCYPIPRHDTVYWYQQGPGQDPQFLISFYEKMQSDKGSIPDRFSAQQFSDYHSELNMSSLELGDSALYFCASSLGGGGLAGGEQFFGPGTRLTVL.